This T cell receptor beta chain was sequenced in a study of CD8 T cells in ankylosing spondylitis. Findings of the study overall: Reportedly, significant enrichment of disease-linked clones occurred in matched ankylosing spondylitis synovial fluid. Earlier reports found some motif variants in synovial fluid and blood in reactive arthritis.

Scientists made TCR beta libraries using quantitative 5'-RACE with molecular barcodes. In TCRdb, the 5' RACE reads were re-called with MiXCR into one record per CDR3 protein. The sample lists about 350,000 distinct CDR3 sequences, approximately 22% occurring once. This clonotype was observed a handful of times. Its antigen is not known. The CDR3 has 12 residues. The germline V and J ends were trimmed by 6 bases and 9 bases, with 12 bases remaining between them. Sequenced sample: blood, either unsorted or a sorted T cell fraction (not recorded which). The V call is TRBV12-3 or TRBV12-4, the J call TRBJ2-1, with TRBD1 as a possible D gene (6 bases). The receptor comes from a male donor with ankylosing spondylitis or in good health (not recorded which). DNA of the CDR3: TGTGCCAGCAGCTCAGGGGAGAGTGAGCAGTTCTTC. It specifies CASSSGESEQFF.